These 9 T cell receptor beta chains were all obtained from the same sample, sequenced in a study of PD-L1 blockade in urothelial cancer (dated by TCRdb to 2016 to 2017). Library method: the immunoSEQ multiplex PCR assay. TCRdb re-hosts the immuneACCESS table, in-frame sequences only. Its copies lack some clones; in the studies checked, an unresolved V gene accounts for under half of them, and the cause for the rest is not known. For this sample there are around 40,000 clones; around 89% appear just once. The top ten clonotypes cover around 2% of the sample. This specimen consisted of PBMCs, obtained around atezolizumab (anti-PD-L1) treatment. Every receptor here comes from a man aged 55 to 70 with urothelial cancer.

The chain joins TRBV5-1 to TRBJ2-2; D is undetermined. CDR1 and CDR2 from the germline V gene are SGHRS and YFSETQ. V dropped 0 bases and J dropped 6 bases, with 9 bases sitting between them. This CDR3 has 14 residues. CDR3: CASSLEEAPGELFF. The CDR3 nucleotides read TGCGCCAGCAGCTTGGAAGAGGCCCCCGGGGAGCTGTTTTTT.

The CDR3: CASSVVGVNTEAFF. The DNA of the CDR3 is TGTGCCAGCAGCGTAGTAGGAGTGAACACTGAAGCTTTCTTT. The gene calls are TRBV9 and TRBJ1-1; D not certain. V was shortened by 0 bases and J by 0 bases, with 6 bases between the two germline ends. Germline CDR1 is SGDLS and CDR2 is YYNGEE. This CDR3 has 14 amino acids.

The chain uses TRBV19 and TRBJ1-4; 9 bases are shared with TRBD1. The CDR3 totals 15 residues. Germline assignment: CDR1 LNHDA and CDR2 SQIVND (reference sequence). The ends lost 5 bases at V and 3 bases at J; junction bases unmatched: 4. DNA of the CDR3: TGTGCCAGTAGTCCCAGGACAGGGGCTAATGAAAAACTGTTTTTT. Its protein product is CASSPRTGANEKLFF.

The V call is TRBV5-1, the J call TRBJ1-2; 7 bases align to TRBD1. The ends lost 3 bases at V and 4 bases at J; junction bases unmatched: 12. Per germline, CDR1 SGHRS and CDR2 YFSETQ. The CDR3 sequence is 16 residues long. Written as DNA, the CDR3 is TGCGCCAGCAGCTCCGCACCACCAGGGGGAGGCTATGGCTACACCTTC. Its protein product is CASSSAPPGGGYGYTF.

The J gene is TRBJ2-6, the V gene TRBV6-1, with a possible D match to TRBD2 (5 bases). CDR3 length: 18 residues. Germline values: CDR1 MNHNS, CDR2 SASEGT. V was cut by 4 bases and J by 5 bases, with 21 bases left in between. As DNA, the CDR3 is TGTGCCAGCAGTGGTTCTGGAGGTGGGAAAAGTCGGGCCAACGTCCTGACTTTC. It encodes CASSGSGGGKSRANVLTF.

V usage is TRBV7-9 and J usage is TRBJ1-4, with D tentatively TRBD1 (5 bases). CDR1 and CDR2 from the germline V gene are SEHNR and FQNEAQ (reference sequence). The V and J ends lost 2 bases and 7 bases respectively, with 5 bases between them. This CDR3 has 12 residues. The CDR3 loop reads CASSLQGEKLFF. CDR3 coding DNA: TGTGCCAGCAGCTTACAGGGTGAAAAACTGTTTTTT.

The rearrangement uses TRBV28 and TRBJ1-4; 10 positions agree with TRBD1. Germline V gene data show CDR1 as MDHEN and CDR2 as SYDVKM. J lost 6 bases, V lost 9 bases, and 13 bases had no gene match. The length of the CDR3 is 16 residues. The CDR3 loop is CASAPLRGQGYEKLFF. CDR3 nucleotides: TGTGCCAGTGCTCCTCTCAGGGGACAGGGGTATGAAAAACTGTTTTTT.

The chain uses TRBV21-1 and TRBJ2-7; no check of the table's D call, TRBD2, against the DNA was made. TRBV21-1 is a pseudogene segment. CDR3 length: 13 amino acids. The CDR3 nucleotides are TGTGCCCAGCGTGGGGAGACCCTCTACGAGCAGTACTTC. Protein: CAQRGETLYEQYF.

A single count supports this clone. The V and J genes are TRBV6-5 and TRBJ2-3; 8 bases are a match to TRBD1. This CDR3 spans 15 amino acids. V lost 5 bases and J lost 5; bases outside the gene matches: 9. In germline, CDR1 is MNHEY, CDR2 SVGAGI. The CDR3 is CASSGDRLAEDTQYF. The CDR3 bases are TGTGCCAGCAGTGGGGACAGGCTAGCCGAAGATACGCAGTATTTT.